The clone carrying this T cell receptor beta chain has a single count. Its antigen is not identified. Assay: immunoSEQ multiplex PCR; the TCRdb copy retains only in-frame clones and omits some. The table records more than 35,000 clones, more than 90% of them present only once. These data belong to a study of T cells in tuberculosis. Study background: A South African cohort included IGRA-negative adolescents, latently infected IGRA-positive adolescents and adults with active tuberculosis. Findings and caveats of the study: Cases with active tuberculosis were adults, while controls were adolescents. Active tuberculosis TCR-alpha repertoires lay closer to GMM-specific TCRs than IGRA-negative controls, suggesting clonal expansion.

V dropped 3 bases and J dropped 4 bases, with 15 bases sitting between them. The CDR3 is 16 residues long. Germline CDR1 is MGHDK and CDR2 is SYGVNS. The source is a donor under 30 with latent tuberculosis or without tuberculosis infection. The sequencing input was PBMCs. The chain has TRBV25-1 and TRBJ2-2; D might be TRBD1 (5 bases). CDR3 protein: CASSDLKGVSTGELFF. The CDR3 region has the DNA TGTGCCAGCAGTGATTTAAAAGGGGTTAGCACCGGGGAGCTGTTTTTT.